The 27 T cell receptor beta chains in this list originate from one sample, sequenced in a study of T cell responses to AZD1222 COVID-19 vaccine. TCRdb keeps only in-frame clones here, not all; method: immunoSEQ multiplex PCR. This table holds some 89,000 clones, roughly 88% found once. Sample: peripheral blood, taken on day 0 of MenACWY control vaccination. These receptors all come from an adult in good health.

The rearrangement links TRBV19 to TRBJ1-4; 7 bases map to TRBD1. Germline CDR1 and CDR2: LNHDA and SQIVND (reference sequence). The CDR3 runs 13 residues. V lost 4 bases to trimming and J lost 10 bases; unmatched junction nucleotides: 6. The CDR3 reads CASSTTGAGKLFF. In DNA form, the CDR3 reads TGTGCCAGTAGTACCACAGGGGCAGGAAAACTGTTTTTT.

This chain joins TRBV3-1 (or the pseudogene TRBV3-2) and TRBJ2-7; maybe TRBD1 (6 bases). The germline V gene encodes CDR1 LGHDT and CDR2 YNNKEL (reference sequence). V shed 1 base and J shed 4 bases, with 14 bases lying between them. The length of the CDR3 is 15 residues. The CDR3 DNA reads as TGTGCCAGCAGCCAAGGTCTGGGGGCGACGTACGAGCAGTACTTC. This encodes CASSQGLGATYEQYF.

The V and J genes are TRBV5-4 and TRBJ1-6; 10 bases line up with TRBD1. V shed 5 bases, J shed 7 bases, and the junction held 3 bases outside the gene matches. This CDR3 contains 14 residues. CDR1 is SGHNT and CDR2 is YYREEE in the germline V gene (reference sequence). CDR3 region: CASRPGQGNSPLHF. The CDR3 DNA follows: TGTGCCAGCAGACCGGGACAGGGGAATTCACCCCTCCACTTT.

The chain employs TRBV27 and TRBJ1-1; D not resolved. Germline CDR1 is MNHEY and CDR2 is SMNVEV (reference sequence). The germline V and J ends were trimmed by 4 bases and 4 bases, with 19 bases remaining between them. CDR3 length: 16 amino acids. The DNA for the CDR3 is TGTGCCAGCAGTTCGAGGACGCGACCCCGCGGCACTGAAGCTTTCTTT. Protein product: CASSSRTRPRGTEAFF.

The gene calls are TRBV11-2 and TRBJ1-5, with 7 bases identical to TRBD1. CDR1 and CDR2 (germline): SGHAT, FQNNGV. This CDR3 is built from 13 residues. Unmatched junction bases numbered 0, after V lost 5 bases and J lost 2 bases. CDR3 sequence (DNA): TGTGCCAGCAGCACAGGGGGCAATCAGCCCCAGCATTTT. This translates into CASSTGGNQPQHF.

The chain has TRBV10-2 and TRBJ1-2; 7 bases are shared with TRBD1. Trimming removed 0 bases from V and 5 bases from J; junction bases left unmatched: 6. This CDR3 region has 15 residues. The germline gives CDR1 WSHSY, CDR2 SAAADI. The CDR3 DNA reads TGCGCCAGCAGTGAGTCGGGACAGCAGTTATATGGCTACACCTTC. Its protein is CASSESGQQLYGYTF.

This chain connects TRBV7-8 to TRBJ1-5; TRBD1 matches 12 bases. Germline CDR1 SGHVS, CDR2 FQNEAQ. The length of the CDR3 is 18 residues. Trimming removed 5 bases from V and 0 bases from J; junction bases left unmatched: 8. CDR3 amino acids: CASSAGTGGGGSNQPQHF. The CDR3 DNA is TGTGCCAGCAGCGCCGGGACAGGGGGCGGAGGTAGCAATCAGCCCCAGCATTTT.

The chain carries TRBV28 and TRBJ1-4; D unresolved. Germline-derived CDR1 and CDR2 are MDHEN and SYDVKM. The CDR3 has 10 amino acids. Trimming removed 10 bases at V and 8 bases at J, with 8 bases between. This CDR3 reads CATRQEKLFF. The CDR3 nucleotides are TGTGCCACCCGTCAGGAAAAACTGTTTTTT. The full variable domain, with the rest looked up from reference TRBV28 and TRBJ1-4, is DVKVTQSSRYLVKRTGEKVFLECVQDMDHENMFWYRQDPGLGLRLIYFSYDVKMKEKGDIPEGYSVSREKKERFSLILESASTNQTSMYLCATRQEKLFFGSGTQLSVL.

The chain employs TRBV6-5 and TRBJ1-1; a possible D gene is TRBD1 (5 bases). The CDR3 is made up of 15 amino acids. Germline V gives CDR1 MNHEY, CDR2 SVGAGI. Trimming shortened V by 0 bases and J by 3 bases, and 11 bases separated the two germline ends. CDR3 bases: TGTGCCAGCAGTTACTCAAGCGGGGGGTACACTGAAGCTTTCTTT. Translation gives CASSYSSGGYTEAFF.

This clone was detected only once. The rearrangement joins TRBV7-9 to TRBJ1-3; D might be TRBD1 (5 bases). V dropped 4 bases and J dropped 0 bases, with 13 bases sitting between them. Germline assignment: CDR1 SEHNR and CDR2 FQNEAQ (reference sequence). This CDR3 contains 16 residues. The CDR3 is CASSYLDSNSGNTIYF. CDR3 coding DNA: TGTGCCAGCAGCTACCTAGACAGTAACTCTGGAAACACCATATATTTT.

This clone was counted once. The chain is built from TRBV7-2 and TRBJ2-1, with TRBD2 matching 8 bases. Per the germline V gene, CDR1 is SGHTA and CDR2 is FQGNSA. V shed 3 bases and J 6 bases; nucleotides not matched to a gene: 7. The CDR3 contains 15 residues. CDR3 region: CASSLSAGESNEQFF. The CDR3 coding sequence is TGTGCCAGCAGCTTGTCAGCGGGAGAAAGCAATGAGCAGTTCTTC. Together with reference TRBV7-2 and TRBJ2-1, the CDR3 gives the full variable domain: GAGVSQSPSNKVTEKGKDVELRCDPISGHTALYWYRQSLGQGLEFLIYFQGNSAPDKSGLPSDRFSAERTGGSVSTLTIQRTQQEDSAVYLCASSLSAGESNEQFFGPGTRLTVL.

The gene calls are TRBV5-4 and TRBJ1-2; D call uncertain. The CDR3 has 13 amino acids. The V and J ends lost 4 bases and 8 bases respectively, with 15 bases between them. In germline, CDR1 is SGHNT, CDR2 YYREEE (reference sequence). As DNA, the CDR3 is TGTGCCAGCAGCCCAGCCGGCCGATGGGGCTACACCTTC. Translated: CASSPAGRWGYTF.

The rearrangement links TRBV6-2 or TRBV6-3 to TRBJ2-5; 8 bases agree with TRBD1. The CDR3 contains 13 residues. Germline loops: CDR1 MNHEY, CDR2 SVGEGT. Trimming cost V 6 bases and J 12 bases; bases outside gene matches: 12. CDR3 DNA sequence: TGTGCCAGCAGCCTCATACTCCAGGGGGCCGAGTACTTC. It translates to CASSLILQGAEYF.

CDR3 region: CASSKERVLSTDTQYF. In DNA form, the CDR3 reads TGTGCCAGCAGCAAAGAGCGGGTACTTAGCACAGATACGCAGTATTTT. The chain links TRBV21-1 to TRBJ2-3; the table's D gene call, TRBD2, was not cross checked with the DNA. TRBV21-1 is deemed a pseudogene. CDR3 length: 16 residues.

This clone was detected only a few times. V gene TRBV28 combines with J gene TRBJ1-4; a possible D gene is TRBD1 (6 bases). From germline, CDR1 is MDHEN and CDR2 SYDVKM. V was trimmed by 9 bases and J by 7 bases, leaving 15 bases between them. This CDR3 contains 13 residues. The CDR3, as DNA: TGTGCCAGTGAGGGGGGGCTAACTGAAAAACTGTTTTTT. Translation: CASEGGLTEKLFF.

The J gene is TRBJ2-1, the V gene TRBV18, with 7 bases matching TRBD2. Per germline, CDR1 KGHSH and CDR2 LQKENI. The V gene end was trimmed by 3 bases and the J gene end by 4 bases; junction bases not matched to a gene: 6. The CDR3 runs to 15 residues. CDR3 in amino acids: CASSPGEGGYNEQFF. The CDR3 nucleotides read TGTGCCAGCTCACCCGGGGAGGGAGGATACAATGAGCAGTTCTTC.

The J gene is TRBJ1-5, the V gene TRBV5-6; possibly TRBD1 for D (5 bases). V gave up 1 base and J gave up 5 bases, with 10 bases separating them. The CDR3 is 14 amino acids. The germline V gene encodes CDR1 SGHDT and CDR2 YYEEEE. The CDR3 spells CASSLQGGHQPQHF. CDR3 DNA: TGTGCCAGCAGCTTGCAGGGAGGTCATCAGCCCCAGCATTTT.

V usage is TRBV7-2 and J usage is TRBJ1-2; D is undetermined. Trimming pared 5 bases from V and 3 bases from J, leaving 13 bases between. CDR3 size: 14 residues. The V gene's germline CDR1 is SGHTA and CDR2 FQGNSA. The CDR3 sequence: CASSQAEDYYGYTF. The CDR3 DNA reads TGTGCCAGCAGCCAAGCGGAGGATTACTATGGCTACACCTTC.

The DNA of the CDR3 is TGTGCCACCAGGAGCAGACCCCTCTTGGGTGAGCAGTTCTTC. Translating it yields CATRSRPLLGEQFF. V and J are TRBV24-1 and TRBJ2-1; D call uncertain. V was clipped by 7 bases and J by 9 bases, with 18 bases between them. This CDR3 contains 14 residues. The germline CDR1 and CDR2 sequences are KGHDR and SFDVKD.

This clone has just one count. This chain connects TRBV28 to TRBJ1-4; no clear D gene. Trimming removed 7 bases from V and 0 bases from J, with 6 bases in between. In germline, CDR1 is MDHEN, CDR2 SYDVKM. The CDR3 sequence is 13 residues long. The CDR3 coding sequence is TGTGCCAGCATGTCACCAACTAATGAAAAACTGTTTTTT. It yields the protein CASMSPTNEKLFF.

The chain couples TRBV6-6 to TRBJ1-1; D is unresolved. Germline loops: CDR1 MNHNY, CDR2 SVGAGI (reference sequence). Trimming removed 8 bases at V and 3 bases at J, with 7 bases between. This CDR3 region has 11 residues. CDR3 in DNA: TGTGCCAGCGTTGGGTACACTGAAGCTTTCTTT. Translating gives CASVGYTEAFF.

CDR3 region: CASSLLSTGELFF. The CDR3 nucleotides are TGTGCCAGCAGTTTGTTGTCTACCGGGGAGCTGTTTTTT. The rearrangement uses TRBV27 and TRBJ2-2; D uncertain. CDR3 size: 13 residues. Germline loops: CDR1 MNHEY, CDR2 SMNVEV (reference sequence). V lost 3 bases to trimming and J lost 5 bases, with 7 bases between them.

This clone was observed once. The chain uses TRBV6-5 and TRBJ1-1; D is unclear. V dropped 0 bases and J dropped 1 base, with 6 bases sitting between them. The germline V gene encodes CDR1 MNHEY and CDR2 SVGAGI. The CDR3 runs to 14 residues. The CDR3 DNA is TGTGCCAGCAGTTACTCTTATGGGAACACTGAAGCTTTCTTT. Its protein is CASSYSYGNTEAFF.

The CDR3 loop reads CASSATGGAAFF. In nucleotides, the CDR3 is TGTGCCAGTTCTGCCACAGGGGGCGCCGCTTTCTTT. The rearrangement links TRBV19 to TRBJ1-1, with 9 bases identical to TRBD1. The CDR3 sequence is 12 residues long. The germline V gene has CDR1 LNHDA and CDR2 SQIVND (reference sequence). The trim removed 8 bases at V and 11 bases at J, leaving 9 bases unmatched.

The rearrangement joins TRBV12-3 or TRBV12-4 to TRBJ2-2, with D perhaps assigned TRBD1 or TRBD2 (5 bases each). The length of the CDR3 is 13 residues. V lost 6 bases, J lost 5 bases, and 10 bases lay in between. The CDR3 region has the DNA TGTGCCAGCAGACGAGGGGATACCGGGGAGCTGTTTTTT. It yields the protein CASRRGDTGELFF.

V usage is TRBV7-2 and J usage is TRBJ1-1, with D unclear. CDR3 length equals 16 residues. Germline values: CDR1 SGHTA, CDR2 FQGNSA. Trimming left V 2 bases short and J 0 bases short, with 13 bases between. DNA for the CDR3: TGTGCCAGCAGCTTACAGTGGACCGCACTGAACACTGAAGCTTTCTTT. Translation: CASSLQWTALNTEAFF.

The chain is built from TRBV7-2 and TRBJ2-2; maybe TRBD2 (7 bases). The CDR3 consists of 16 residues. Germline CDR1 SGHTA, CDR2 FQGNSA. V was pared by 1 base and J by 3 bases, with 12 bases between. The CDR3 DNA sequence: TGTGCCAGCAGCTTAGGTTTGGGGGGGCACACCGGGGAGCTGTTTTTT. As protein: CASSLGLGGHTGELFF.